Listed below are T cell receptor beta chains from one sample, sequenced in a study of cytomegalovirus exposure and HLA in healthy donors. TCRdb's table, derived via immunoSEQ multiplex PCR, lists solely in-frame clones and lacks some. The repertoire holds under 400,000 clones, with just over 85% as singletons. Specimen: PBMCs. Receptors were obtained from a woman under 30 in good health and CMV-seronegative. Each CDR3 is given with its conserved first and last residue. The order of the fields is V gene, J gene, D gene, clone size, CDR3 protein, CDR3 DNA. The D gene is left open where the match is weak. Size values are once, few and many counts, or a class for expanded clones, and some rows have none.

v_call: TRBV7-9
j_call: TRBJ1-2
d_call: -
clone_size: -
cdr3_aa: CASSLAAQENVNGYTF
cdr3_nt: TGTGCCAGCAGCTTAGCCGCACAGGAAAATGTGAATGGCTACACCTTC

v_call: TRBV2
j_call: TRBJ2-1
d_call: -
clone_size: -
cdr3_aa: CASIRDTSSYNEQFF
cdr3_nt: TGTGCCAGCATCCGGGACACCTCCTCCTACAATGAGCAGTTCTTC

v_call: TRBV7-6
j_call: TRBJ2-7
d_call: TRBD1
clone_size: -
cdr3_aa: CASSYTDRGEQYF
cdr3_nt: TGTGCCAGCAGCTATACTGACAGGGGTGAGCAGTACTTC

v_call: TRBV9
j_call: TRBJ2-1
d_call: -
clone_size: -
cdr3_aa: CASSPGGGAGNEQFF
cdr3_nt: TGTGCCAGCAGCCCAGGAGGGGGGGCAGGCAATGAGCAGTTCTTC

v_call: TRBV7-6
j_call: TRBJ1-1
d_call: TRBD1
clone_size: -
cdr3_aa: CASSLAPYRGRRYTEAFF
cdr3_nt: TGTGCCAGCAGCTTAGCCCCTTACAGGGGCAGGAGGTACACTGAAGCTTTCTTT

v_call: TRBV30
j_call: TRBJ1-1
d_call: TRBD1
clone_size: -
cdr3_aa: CAWGRQGLTEAFF
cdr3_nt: TGTGCCTGGGGACGACAGGGTCTCACTGAAGCTTTCTTT

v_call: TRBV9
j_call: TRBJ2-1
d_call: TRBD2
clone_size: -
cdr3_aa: CASSVVWTSGYNEQFF
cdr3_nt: TGTGCCAGCAGCGTAGTTTGGACTAGCGGATACAATGAGCAGTTCTTC

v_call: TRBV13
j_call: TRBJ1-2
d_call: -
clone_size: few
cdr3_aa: CASSLQQSYGYTF
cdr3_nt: TGTGCCAGCAGCTTACAACAGAGCTATGGCTACACCTTC

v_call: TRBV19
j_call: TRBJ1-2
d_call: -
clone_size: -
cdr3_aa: CASSIEGLVMNGYTF
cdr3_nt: TGTGCCAGTAGTATTGAGGGACTGGTTATGAATGGCTACACCTTC

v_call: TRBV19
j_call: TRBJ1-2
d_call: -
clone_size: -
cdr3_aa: CASKGGGYTF
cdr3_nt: TGTGCCTCCAAAGGGGGAGGCTACACCTTC

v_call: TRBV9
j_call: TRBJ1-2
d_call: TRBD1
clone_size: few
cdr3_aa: CASSVEGQGIYGYTF
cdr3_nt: TGTGCCAGCAGCGTAGAGGGACAGGGTATCTATGGCTACACCTTC

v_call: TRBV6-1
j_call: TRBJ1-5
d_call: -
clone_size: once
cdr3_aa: CASHPPRASAQHF
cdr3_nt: TGTGCCTCTCACCCCCCCAGGGCCTCGGCCCAGCATTTT

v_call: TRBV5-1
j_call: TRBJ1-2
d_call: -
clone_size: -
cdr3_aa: CASSFNGDYGSTF
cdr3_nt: TGCGCCAGCAGCTTCAACGGAGACTATGGCTCCACCTTC

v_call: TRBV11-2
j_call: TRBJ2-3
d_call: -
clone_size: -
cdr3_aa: CASSLGSTPFSTDTQYF
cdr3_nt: TGTGCCAGCAGCTTAGGCAGTACCCCGTTCAGCACAGATACGCAGTATTTT

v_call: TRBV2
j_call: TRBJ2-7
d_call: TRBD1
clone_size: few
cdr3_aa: CASSVQGTDEQYF
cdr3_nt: TGTGCCAGCAGTGTACAGGGGACGGACGAGCAGTACTTC

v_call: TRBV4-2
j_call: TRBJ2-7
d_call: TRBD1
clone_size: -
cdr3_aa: CASSQEDRTGLYEQYF
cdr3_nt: TGTGCCAGCAGCCAAGAAGATCGGACAGGGCTCTACGAGCAGTACTTC

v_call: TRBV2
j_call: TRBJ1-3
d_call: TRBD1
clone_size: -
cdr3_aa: CASSDPGTGAGNTIYF
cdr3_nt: TGTGCCAGCAGTGACCCCGGGACAGGGGCTGGAAACACCATATATTTT

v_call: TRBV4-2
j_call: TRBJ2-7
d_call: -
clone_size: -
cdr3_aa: CASSLGLGAPGEQYF
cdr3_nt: TGTGCCAGCAGCCTTGGTCTAGGGGCGCCCGGCGAGCAGTACTTC

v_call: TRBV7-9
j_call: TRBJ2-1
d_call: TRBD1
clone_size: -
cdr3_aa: CASGGDRVYNEQFF
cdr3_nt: TGTGCCAGCGGTGGGGACAGGGTCTACAATGAGCAGTTCTTC

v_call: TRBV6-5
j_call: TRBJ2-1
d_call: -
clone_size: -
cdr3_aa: CASSVVNEQFF
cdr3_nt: TGTGCCAGCAGTGTAGTAAATGAGCAGTTCTTC

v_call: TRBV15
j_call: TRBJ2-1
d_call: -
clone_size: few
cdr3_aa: CATSKNSDYNEQFF
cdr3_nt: TGTGCCACCAGCAAAAATAGTGATTACAATGAGCAGTTCTTC

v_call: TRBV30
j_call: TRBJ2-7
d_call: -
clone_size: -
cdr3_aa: CAWSTYGTGEQYF
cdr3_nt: TGTGCCTGGAGTACGTACGGGACTGGGGAGCAGTACTTC

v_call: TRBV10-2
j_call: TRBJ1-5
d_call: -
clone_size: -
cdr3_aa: CASSEWQDDNQPQHF
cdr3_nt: TGCGCCAGCAGTGAGTGGCAGGATGACAATCAGCCCCAGCATTTT

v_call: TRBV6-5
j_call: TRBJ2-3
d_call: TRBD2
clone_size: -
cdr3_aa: CASSYGMGGITDTQYF
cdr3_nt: TGTGCCAGCAGTTACGGTATGGGGGGGATCACAGATACGCAGTATTTT

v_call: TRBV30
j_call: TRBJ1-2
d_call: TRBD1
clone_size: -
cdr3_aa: CAWIRDRGALYYGYTF
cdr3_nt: TGTGCCTGGATTAGGGACAGGGGCGCTCTGTACTATGGCTACACCTTC

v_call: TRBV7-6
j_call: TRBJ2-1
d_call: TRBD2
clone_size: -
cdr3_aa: CASSLGLAGGSDEQFF
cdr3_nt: TGTGCCAGCAGCTTAGGACTAGCGGGAGGTAGCGATGAGCAGTTCTTC

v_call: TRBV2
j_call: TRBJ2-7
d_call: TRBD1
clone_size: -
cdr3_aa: CASRPNRGWSASEQYF
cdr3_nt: TGTGCCAGCAGGCCAAACAGGGGGTGGTCTGCAAGCGAGCAGTACTTC

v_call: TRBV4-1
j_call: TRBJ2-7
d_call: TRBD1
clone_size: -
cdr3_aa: CASSIGQGFSYEQYF
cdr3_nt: TGCGCCAGCAGTATAGGACAGGGGTTTTCCTACGAGCAGTACTTC

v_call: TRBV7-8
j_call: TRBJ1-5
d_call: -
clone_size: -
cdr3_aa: CASSLGQVNQPQHF
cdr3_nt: TGTGCCAGCAGCTTAGGACAGGTCAATCAGCCCCAGCATTTT

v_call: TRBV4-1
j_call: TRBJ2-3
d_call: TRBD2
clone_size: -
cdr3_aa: CASSQDWASGSTDTQYF
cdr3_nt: TGCGCCAGCAGCCAAGATTGGGCTAGCGGGAGCACAGATACGCAGTATTTT

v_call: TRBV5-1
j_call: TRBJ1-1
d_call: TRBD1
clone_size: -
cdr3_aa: CASSWGQGATEAFF
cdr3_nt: TGCGCCAGCAGCTGGGGACAGGGGGCTACTGAAGCTTTCTTT

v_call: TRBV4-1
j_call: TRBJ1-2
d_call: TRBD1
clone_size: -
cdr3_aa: CASSQAGGKYGYTF
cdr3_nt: TGCGCCAGCAGCCAAGCAGGGGGGAAGTATGGCTACACCTTC

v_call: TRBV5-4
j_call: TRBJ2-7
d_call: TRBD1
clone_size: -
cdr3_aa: CASSRGTGGNYEQYF
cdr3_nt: TGTGCCAGCAGCCGGGGGACAGGGGGGAACTACGAGCAGTACTTC

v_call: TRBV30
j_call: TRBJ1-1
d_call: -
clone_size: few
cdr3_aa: CAWSHGRKNTEAFF
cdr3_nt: TGTGCCTGGAGTCATGGCAGGAAAAACACTGAAGCTTTCTTT

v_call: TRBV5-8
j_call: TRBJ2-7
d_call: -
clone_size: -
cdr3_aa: CASSSLAVPISYEQYF
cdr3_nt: TGTGCCAGCAGCTCATTAGCGGTACCTATCTCCTACGAGCAGTACTTC

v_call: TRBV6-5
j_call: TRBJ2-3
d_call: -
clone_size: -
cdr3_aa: CASSYGGADTQYF
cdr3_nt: TGTGCCAGCAGTTACGGGGGCGCGGATACGCAGTATTTT

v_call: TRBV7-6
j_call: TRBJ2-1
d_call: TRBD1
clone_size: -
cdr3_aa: CASSLGTVNEQFF
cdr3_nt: TGTGCCAGCAGCCTCGGGACAGTCAATGAGCAGTTCTTC

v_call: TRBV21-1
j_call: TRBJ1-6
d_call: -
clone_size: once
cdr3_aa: CASSGRTETNSPLHF
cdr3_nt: TGTGCCAGCAGCGGCCGGACAGAAACAAATTCACCCCTCCACTTT

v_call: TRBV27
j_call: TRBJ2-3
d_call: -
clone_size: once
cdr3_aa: CASSPGWGTSTDTQYF
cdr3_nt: TGTGCCAGCAGTCCTGGGTGGGGGACTAGCACAGATACGCAGTATTTT

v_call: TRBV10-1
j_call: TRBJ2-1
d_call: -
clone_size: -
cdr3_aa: CASSAGGDLNEQFF
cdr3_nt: TGCGCCAGCAGTGCCGGGGGAGATTTAAATGAGCAGTTCTTC

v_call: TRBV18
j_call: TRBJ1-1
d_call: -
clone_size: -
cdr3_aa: CASSLSRSAEAFF
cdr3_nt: TGTGCCAGCTCGCTCAGTAGGAGCGCTGAAGCTTTCTTT

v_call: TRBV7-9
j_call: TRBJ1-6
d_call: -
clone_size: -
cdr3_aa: CASSLRESSYNSPLHF
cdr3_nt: TGTGCCAGCAGCTTACGGGAAAGCTCCTATAATTCACCCCTCCACTTT

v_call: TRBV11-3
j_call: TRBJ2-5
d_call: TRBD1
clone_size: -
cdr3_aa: CASSPGGSETQYF
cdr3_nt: TGTGCCAGCAGCCCAGGGGGTAGTGAGACCCAGTACTTC

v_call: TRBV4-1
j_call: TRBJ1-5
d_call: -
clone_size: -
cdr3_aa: CASSQGGRRDQPQHF
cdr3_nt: TGCGCCAGCAGCCAAGGCGGCAGGCGGGATCAGCCCCAGCATTTT

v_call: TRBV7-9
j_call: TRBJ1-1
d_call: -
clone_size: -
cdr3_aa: CASSLGTTEAFF
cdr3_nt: TGTGCCAGCAGCTTAGGGACAACTGAAGCTTTCTTT

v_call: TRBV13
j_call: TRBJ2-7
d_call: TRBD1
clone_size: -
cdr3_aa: CASSSGTGLDEQYF
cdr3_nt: TGTGCCAGCAGCTCCGGGACAGGTCTCGACGAGCAGTACTTC

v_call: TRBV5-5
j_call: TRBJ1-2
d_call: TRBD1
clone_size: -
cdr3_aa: CASSLEQGAYGYTF
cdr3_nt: TGTGCCAGCAGCTTGGAACAGGGGGCGTATGGCTACACCTTC